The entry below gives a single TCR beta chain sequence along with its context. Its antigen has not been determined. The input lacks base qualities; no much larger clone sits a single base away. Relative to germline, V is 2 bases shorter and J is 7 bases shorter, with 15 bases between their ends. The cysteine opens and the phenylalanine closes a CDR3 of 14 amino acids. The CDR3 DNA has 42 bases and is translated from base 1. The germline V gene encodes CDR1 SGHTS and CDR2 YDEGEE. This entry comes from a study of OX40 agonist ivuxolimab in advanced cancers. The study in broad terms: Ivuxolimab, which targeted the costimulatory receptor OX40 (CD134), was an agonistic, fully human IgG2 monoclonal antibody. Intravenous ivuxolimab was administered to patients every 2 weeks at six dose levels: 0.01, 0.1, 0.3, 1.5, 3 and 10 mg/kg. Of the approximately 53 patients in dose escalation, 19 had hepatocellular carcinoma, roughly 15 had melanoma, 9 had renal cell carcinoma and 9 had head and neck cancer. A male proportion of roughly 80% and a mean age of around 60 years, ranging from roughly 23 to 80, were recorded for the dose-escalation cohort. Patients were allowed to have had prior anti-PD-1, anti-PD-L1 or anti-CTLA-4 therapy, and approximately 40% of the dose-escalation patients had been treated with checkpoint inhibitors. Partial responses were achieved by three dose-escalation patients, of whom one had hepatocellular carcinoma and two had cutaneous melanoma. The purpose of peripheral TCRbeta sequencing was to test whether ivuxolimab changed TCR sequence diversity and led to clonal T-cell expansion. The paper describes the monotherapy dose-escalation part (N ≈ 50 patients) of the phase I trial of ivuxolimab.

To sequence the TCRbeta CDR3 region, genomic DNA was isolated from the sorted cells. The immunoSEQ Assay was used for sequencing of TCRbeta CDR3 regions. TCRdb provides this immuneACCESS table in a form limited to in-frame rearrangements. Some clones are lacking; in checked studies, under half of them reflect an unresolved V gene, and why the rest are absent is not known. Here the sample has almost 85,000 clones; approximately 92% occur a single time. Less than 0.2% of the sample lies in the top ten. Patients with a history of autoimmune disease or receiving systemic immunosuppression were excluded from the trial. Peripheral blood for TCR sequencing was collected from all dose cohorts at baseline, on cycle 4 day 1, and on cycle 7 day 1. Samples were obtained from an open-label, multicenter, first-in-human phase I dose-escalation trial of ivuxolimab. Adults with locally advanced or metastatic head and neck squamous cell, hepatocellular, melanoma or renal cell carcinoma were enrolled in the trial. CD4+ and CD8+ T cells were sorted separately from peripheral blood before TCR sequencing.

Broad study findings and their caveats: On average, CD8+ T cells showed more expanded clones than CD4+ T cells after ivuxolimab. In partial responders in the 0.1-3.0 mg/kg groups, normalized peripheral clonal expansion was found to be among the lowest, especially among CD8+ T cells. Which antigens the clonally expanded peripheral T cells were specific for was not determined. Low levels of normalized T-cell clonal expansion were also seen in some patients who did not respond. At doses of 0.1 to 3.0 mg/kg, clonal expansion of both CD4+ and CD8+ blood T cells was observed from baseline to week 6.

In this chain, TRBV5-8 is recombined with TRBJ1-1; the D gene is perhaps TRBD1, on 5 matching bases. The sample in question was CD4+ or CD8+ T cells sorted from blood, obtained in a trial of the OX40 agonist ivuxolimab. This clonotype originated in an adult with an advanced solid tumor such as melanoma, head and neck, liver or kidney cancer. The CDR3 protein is CASSFRRGLFEAFF. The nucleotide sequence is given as TGTGCCAGCAGCTTCAGACGGGGGTTATTTGAAGCTTTCTTT.